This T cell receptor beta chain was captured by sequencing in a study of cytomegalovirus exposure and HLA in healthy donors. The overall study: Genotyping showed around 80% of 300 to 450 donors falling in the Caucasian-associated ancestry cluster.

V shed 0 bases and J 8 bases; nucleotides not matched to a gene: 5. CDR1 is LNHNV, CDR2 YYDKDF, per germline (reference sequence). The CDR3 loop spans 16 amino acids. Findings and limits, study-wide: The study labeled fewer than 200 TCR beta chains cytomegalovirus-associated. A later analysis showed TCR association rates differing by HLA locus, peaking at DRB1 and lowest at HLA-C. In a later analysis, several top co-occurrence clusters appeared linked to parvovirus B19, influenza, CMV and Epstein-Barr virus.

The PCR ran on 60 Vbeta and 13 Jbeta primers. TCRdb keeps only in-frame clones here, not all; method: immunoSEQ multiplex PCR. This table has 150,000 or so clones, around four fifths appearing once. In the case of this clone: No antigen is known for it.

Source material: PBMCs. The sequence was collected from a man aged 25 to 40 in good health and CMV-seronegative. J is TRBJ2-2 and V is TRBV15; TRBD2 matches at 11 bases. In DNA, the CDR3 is TGTGCCACCAGCAGAGAAACTAGCGGGGGAAGAGGGGAGCTGTTTTTT. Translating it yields CATSRETSGGRGELFF.